Each of the 7 T cell receptor beta chains below was sequenced from the same sample in a study of radiotherapy plus CTLA-4 blockade in lung cancer (dated by TCRdb to 2017 to 2018). Library creation used the immunoSEQ multiplex PCR assay. TCRdb re-hosts the immuneACCESS table, in-frame sequences only. Its copies lack some clones; in the studies checked, an unresolved V gene accounts for under half of them, and the cause for the rest is not known. The sample table lists around 59,000 clones, 77% of them with a count of one. Jointly, the top ten make up roughly 4% of the sample. Sequencing was performed on peripheral blood, taken from a patient treated with radiotherapy plus ipilimumab. The receptors come from a human donor with non-small cell lung cancer who had a partial response to radiotherapy plus ipilimumab.

J is TRBJ2-5 and V is TRBV7-9; 7 nucleotides line up with TRBD2. CDR1 and CDR2 from the germline V gene are SEHNR and FQNEAQ (reference sequence). This CDR3 has 17 amino acids. V lost 6 bases and J lost 1; bases outside the gene matches: 14. The CDR3 DNA reads TGTGCCAGCAGTTTGGGGGGTGGTAGCGGGTTCCAAGAGACCCAGTACTTC. Translating gives CASSLGGGSGFQETQYF.

The chain links TRBV10-2 to TRBJ1-2, with D maybe TRBD1 (6 bases). The CDR3 covers 16 residues. Germline V lookup: CDR1 WSHSY, CDR2 SAAADI. The V end was cut by 8 bases, the J end by 1 base, with 20 bases between. For the CDR3, the DNA is TGCGCCAGCGTTCCAACAGGGATCAGGGTTAACTATGGCTACACCTTC. Amino acids: CASVPTGIRVNYGYTF.

A single count supports this clone. Here the CDR3 DNA reads TGCGCCAGCAGCCCCGAGAGGGCCCAGGCCTACGAGCAGTACTTC. This translates into CASSPERAQAYEQYF. The chain links TRBV5-1 to TRBJ2-7, with D possibly being TRBD2 (5 bases). The CDR3 has 15 residues. V was pared by 4 bases and J by 2 bases, with 16 bases between. Germline CDR1 reads SGHRS; CDR2 reads YFSETQ.

This clone was detected a few times. V and J are TRBV25-1 and TRBJ1-2; D uncertain. Germline values: CDR1 MGHDK, CDR2 SYGVNS. The CDR3 is 16 amino acids. Deletions cut 7 bases from V and 4 bases from J, with 22 bases between. CDR3 protein: CASIPNGSPVSYGYTF. DNA of the CDR3: TGTGCCAGCATCCCGAATGGGAGCCCAGTCTCCTATGGCTACACCTTC.

The V call is TRBV9, the J call TRBJ1-2; a possible D gene is TRBD1 (5 bases). The CDR3 loop spans 18 amino acids. Per the germline V gene, CDR1 is SGDLS and CDR2 is YYNGEE. Trimming removed 5 bases at V and 0 bases at J, with 23 bases between. CDR3 in DNA: TGTGCCAGCAGTACAGGAACGGCGACAGCGCAAGCTAACTATGGCTACACCTTC. Translated: CASSTGTATAQANYGYTF.

This clone was detected once. The rearrangement links TRBV5-6 to TRBJ2-7; the D gene is possibly TRBD2 (5 bases). Per germline, CDR1 SGHDT and CDR2 YYEEEE. The CDR3 totals 15 residues. The V end lost 4 bases, the J end lost 3 bases, and 17 bases lay between the germline ends. In DNA, the CDR3 is TGTGCCAGCAGCCCCCTCTCGGGATCAAACTACGAGCAGTACTTC. This sequence encodes CASSPLSGSNYEQYF.

This clone was seen a single time. This rearrangement joins TRBV4-2 to TRBJ1-5; 9 bases match TRBD1. The V gene end was trimmed by 0 bases and the J gene end by 6 bases; junction bases not matched to a gene: 3. The CDR3 is 15 amino acids. Germline CDR1 LGHNA, CDR2 YNFKEQ. CDR3 DNA sequence: TGTGCCAGCAGCCAAGATGGACAGGGGACTCAGCCCCAGCATTTT. Its protein is CASSQDGQGTQPQHF.